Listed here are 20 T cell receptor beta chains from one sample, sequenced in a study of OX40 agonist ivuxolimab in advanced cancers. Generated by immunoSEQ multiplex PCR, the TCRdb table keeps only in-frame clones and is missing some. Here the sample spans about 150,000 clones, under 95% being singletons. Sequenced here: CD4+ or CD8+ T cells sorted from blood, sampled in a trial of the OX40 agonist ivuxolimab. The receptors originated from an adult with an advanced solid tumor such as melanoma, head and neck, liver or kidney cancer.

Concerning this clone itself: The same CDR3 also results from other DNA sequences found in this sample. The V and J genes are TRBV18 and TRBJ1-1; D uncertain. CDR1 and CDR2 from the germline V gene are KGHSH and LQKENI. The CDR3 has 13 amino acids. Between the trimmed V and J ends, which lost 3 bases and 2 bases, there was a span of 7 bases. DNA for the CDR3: TGTGCCAGCTCACCTGCCGAAAACACTGAAGCTTTCTTT. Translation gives CASSPAENTEAFF. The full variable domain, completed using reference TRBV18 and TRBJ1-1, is NAGVMQNPRHLVRRRGQEARLRCSPMKGHSHVYWYRQLPEEGLKFMVYLQKENIIDESGMPKERFSAEFPKEGPSILRIQQVVRGDSAAYFCASSPAENTEAFFGQGTRLTVV.

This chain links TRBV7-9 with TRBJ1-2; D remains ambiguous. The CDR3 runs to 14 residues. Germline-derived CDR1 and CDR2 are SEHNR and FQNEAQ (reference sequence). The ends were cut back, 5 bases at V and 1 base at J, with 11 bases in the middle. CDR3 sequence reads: CASSPAAFNYGYTF. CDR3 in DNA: TGTGCCAGCAGCCCTGCGGCCTTTAACTATGGCTACACCTTC.

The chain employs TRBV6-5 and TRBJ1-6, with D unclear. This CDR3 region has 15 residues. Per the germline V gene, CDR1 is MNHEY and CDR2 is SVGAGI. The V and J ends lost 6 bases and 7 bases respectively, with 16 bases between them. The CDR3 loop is CASRPGPRRNSPLHF. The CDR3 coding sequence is TGTGCCAGCAGACCCGGGCCTCGGCGGAATTCACCCCTCCACTTT.

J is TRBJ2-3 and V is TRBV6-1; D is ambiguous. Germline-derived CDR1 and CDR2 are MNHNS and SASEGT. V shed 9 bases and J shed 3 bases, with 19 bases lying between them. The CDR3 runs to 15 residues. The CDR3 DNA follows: TGTGCCAGTCAAAGCAACCCAACTCTGACAGATACGCAGTATTTT. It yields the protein CASQSNPTLTDTQYF.

The CDR3 coding sequence is TGCGCCAGCGGGTGGAGGACGGGACAAAACAATGAGCAGTTCTTC. Encoded protein: CASGWRTGQNNEQFF. V gene TRBV4-1 combines with J gene TRBJ2-1, with D possibly matching TRBD1 (6 bases). V was cut by 8 bases and J by 5 bases, with 19 bases left in between. The CDR3 covers 15 residues. The germline CDR1 and CDR2 sequences are MGHRA and YSYEKL.

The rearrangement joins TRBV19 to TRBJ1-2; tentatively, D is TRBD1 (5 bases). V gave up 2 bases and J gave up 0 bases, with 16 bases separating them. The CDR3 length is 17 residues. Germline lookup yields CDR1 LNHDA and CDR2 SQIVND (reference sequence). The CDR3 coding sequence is TGTGCCAGTAGTATACGCTATGGGGCAGACCCTAACTATGGCTACACCTTC. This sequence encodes CASSIRYGADPNYGYTF.

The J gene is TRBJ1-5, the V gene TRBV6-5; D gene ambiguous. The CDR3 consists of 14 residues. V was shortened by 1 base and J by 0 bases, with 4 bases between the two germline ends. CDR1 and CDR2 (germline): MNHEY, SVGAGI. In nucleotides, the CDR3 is TGTGCCAGCAGTTACTTGGATAGCAATCAGCCCCAGCATTTT. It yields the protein CASSYLDSNQPQHF.

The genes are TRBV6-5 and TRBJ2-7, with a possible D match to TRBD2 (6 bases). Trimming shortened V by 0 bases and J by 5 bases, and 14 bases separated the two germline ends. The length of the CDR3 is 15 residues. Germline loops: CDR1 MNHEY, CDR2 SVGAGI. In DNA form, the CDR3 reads TGTGCCAGCAGTTACTCCGGAGGGCAGGGTGACGAGCAGTACTTC. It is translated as CASSYSGGQGDEQYF.

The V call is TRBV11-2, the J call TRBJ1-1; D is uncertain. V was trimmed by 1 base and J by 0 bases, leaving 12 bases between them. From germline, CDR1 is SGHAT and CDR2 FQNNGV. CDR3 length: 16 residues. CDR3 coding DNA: TGTGCCAGCAGCTTAGCCGACGGAGCGATGAACACTGAAGCTTTCTTT. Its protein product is CASSLADGAMNTEAFF.

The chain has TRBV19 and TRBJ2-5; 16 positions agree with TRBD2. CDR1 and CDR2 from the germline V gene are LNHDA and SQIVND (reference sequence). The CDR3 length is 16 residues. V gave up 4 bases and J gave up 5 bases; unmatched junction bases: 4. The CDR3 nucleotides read TGTGCCAGTAGTACCGGGACTAGCGGGAGGGGGGAGACCCAGTACTTC. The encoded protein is CASSTGTSGRGETQYF. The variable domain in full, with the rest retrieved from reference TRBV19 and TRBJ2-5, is DGGITQSPKYLFRKEGQNVTLSCEQNLNHDAMYWYRQDPGQGLRLIYYSQIVNDFQKGDIAEGYSVSREKKESFPLTVTSAQKNPTAFYLCASSTGTSGRGETQYFGPGTRLLVL.

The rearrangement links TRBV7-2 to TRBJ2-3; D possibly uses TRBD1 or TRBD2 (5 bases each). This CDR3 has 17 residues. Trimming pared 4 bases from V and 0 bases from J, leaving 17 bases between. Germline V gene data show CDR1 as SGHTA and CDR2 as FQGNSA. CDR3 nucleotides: TGTGCCAGCAGCTCGACCCCGGGACCCAAAAGCACAGATACGCAGTATTTT. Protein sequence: CASSSTPGPKSTDTQYF.

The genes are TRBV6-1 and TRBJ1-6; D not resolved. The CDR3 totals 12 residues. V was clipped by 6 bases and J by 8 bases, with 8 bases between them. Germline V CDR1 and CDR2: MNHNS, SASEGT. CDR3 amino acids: CASSPMDSPLHF. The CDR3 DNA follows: TGTGCCAGCAGCCCAATGGATTCACCCCTCCACTTT.

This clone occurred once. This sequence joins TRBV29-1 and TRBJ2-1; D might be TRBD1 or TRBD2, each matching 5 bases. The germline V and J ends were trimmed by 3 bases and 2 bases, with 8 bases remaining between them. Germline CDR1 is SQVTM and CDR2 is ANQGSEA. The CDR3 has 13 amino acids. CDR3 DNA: TGCAGCGTTGATCGAGGGGCCTACAATGAGCAGTTCTTC. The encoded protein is CSVDRGAYNEQFF.

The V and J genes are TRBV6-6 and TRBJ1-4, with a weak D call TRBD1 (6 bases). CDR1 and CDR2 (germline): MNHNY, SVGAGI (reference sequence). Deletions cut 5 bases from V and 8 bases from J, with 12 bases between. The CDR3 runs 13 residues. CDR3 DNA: TGTGCCAGCAGTCCGCTGGGGGGCGAAAAACTGTTTTTT. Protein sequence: CASSPLGGEKLFF.

The chain's CDR3 is CASSPLRGTSGNSGNTIYF. For the CDR3, the DNA is TGTGCCAGCTCACCACTCAGGGGGACGTCGGGGAACTCTGGAAACACCATATATTTT. J is TRBJ1-3 and V is TRBV18, with 7 bases that match TRBD1. J gave up 0 bases and V 1 base, and 12 bases lay outside the gene matches. The length of the CDR3 is 19 residues. Germline CDR1 reads KGHSH; CDR2 reads LQKENI.

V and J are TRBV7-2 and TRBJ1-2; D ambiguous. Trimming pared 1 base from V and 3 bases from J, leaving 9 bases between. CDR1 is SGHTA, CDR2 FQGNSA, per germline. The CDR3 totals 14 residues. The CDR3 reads CASSLGGSDYGYTF. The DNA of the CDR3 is TGTGCCAGCAGCTTAGGGGGAAGTGACTATGGCTACACCTTC.

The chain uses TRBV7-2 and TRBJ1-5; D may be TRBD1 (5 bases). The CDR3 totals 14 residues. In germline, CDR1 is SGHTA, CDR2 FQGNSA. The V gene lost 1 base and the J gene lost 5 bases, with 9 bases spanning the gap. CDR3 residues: CASSLGQYYQPQHF. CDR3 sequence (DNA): TGTGCCAGCAGCTTAGGACAGTATTATCAGCCCCAGCATTTT.

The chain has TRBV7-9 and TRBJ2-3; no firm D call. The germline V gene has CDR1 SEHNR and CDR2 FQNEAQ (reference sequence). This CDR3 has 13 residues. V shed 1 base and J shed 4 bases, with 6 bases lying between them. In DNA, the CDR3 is TGTGCCAGCAGCTTAGTTGGGGCAGATACGCAGTATTTT. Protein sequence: CASSLVGADTQYF.

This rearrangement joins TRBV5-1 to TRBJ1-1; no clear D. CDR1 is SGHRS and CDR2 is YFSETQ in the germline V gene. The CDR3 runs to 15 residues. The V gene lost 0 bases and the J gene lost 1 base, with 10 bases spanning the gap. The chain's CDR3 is CASSLALTENTEAFF. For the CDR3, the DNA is TGCGCCAGCAGCTTGGCCTTAACGGAGAACACTGAAGCTTTCTTT. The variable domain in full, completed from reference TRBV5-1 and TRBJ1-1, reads KAGVTQTPRYLIKTRGQQVTLSCSPISGHRSVSWYQQTPGQGLQFLFEYFSETQRNKGNFPGRFSGRQFSNSRSEMNVSTLELGDSALYLCASSLALTENTEAFFGQGTRLTVV.

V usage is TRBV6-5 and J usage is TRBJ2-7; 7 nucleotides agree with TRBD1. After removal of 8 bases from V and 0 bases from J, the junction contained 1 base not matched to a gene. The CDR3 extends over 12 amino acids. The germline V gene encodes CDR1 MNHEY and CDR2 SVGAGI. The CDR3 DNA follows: TGTGCCAGCCGGGACAGCTCCTACGAGCAGTACTTC. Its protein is CASRDSSYEQYF.